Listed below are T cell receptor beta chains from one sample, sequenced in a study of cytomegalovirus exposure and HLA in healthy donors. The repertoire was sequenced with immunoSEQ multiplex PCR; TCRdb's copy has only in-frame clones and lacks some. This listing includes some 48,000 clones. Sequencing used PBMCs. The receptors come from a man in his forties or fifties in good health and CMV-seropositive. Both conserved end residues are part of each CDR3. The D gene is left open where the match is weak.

cdr3_nt: TGTGCCAGTAGTGGACAGGGAGGGTTCGTCGCTGAAGCTTTCTTT
cdr3_aa: CASSGQGGFVAEAFF
d_call: TRBD1
j_call: TRBJ1-1
v_call: TRBV19
cdr3_length: 15

cdr3_nt: TGCGCCAGCAGCTCGGGGTGGCGGGATTTGGTGTACAATGAGCAGTTCTTC
cdr3_aa: CASSSGWRDLVYNEQFF
d_call: NA
j_call: TRBJ2-1
v_call: TRBV5-1
cdr3_length: 17

cdr3_nt: TGTGCCAGCTCACCAACAGGGGCCCTGAACACTGAAGCTTTCTTT
cdr3_aa: CASSPTGALNTEAFF
d_call: TRBD1
j_call: TRBJ1-1
v_call: TRBV18
cdr3_length: 15

cdr3_nt: TGTGCCAGTAGTACTCGGGACAGTGTCAACACCATATATTTT
cdr3_aa: CASSTRDSVNTIYF
d_call: TRBD1
j_call: TRBJ1-3
v_call: TRBV19
cdr3_length: 14

cdr3_nt: TGTGCCAGTAGTGTAGACAGAAATCTCTATGGCTACACCTTC
cdr3_aa: CASSVDRNLYGYTF
d_call: NA
j_call: TRBJ1-2
v_call: TRBV19
cdr3_length: 14

cdr3_nt: TGTGCCAGCAGTTTGGACAGGGAAGTCGAGCAGTACTTC
cdr3_aa: CASSLDREVEQYF
d_call: TRBD1
j_call: TRBJ2-7
v_call: TRBV6-5
cdr3_length: 13

cdr3_nt: TGTGCCAGCAGCTTGTCCAGGGCGGACGAGCAGTACTTC
cdr3_aa: CASSLSRADEQYF
d_call: NA
j_call: TRBJ2-7
v_call: TRBV5-4
cdr3_length: 13

cdr3_nt: TGTGCCAGCAAGGTCTCGGGATCCGATACGCAGTATTTT
cdr3_aa: CASKVSGSDTQYF
d_call: NA
j_call: TRBJ2-3
v_call: TRBV6-1
cdr3_length: 13

cdr3_nt: TGTGCCAGCAGCTCCCACAGGGGGACAGCTTTCTTT
cdr3_aa: CASSSHRGTAFF
d_call: TRBD1
j_call: TRBJ1-1
v_call: TRBV9
cdr3_length: 12

cdr3_nt: TGTGCCAGCAGTGAAGTGGGGGAGGGGGCAGATACGCAGTATTTT
cdr3_aa: CASSEVGEGADTQYF
d_call: NA
j_call: TRBJ2-3
v_call: TRBV6-1
cdr3_length: 15

cdr3_nt: TGTGCCAGCAGTTACACGGTGACAGATACGCAGTATTTT
cdr3_aa: CASSYTVTDTQYF
d_call: NA
j_call: TRBJ2-3
v_call: TRBV6-5
cdr3_length: 13

cdr3_nt: TGTGCCTGGAGTGTTGAGGGAAATCAGCCCCAGCATTTT
cdr3_aa: CAWSVEGNQPQHF
d_call: NA
j_call: TRBJ1-5
v_call: TRBV30
cdr3_length: 13

cdr3_nt: TGTGCCAGCAGCCGTTTGAGTAGAGAGTATGGCTACACCTTC
cdr3_aa: CASSRLSREYGYTF
d_call: NA
j_call: TRBJ1-2
v_call: TRBV28
cdr3_length: 14

cdr3_nt: TGTGCCAGCAGTGGTGAGGGGGGGGCCTACACAGATACGCAGTATTTT
cdr3_aa: CASSGEGGAYTDTQYF
d_call: NA
j_call: TRBJ2-3
v_call: TRBV2
cdr3_length: 16